The 22 T cell receptor beta chains below come from one sample, sequenced in a study of CD8+ T cells in alopecia areata. The treatment is: oral pan-JAK inhibitor, 5-10 mg twice daily. Once RNA had been extracted, it was reverse transcribed into cDNA to act as the sequencing template. Sequenced by immunoSEQ multiplex PCR; TCRdb stores in-frame clones only, minus some. The sample carries over 100,000 clones, more than 40% recorded once. The specimen was CD4+ T cells sorted from blood, collected at week 4, from a patient treated with tofacitinib. These receptors came from a human donor with alopecia areata.

The chain has TRBV29-1 and TRBJ2-1; D is perhaps TRBD1 or TRBD2 (5 bases each). CDR1 SQVTM and CDR2 ANQGSEA come from the germline V gene. Trimming shortened V by 3 bases and J by 5 bases, and 14 bases separated the two germline ends. The CDR3 extends over 14 amino acids. CDR3 amino acids: CSVERGDPHNEQFF. CDR3 DNA sequence: TGCAGCGTTGAGAGGGGAGACCCGCACAATGAGCAGTTCTTC.

V gene TRBV7-9 combines with J gene TRBJ1-1, with a possible D match to TRBD1 (5 bases). Deletions cut 3 bases from V and 5 bases from J, with 7 bases between. Germline CDR1 is SEHNR and CDR2 is FQNEAQ (reference sequence). This CDR3 spans 12 amino acids. The CDR3 DNA reads as TGTGCCAGCAGCTTGAAGGGGACTGAAGCTTTCTTT. It yields the protein CASSLKGTEAFF.

The rearrangement uses TRBV15 and TRBJ1-6; possible D gene TRBD1, 6 bases. Germline V gene sequence: CDR1 LNHNV, CDR2 YYDKDF (reference sequence). Trimming cost V 1 base and J 5 bases, with 6 bases left between them. The CDR3 covers 14 residues. The CDR3 DNA is TGTGCCACCAGCAGAGGGACAGATAATTCACCCCTCCACTTT. This gives the protein CATSRGTDNSPLHF.

This clone was detected only a few times. The chain uses TRBV27 and TRBJ2-7, with TRBD1 matching over 7 bases. The CDR3 is 16 amino acids. V shed 6 bases, J shed 7 bases, and the junction held 18 bases outside the gene matches. Germline lookup yields CDR1 MNHEY and CDR2 SMNVEV (reference sequence). The CDR3 coding sequence is TGTGCCAGCAGACCTACTCACAGGGGAATGCCGGGTGAGCAGTACTTC. Its protein is CASRPTHRGMPGEQYF.

This clone was detected only a few times. Here the CDR3 reads CSVEGNYGYTF. The CDR3 DNA sequence: TGCAGCGTTGAAGGGAACTATGGCTACACCTTC. The V gene is TRBV29-1, the J gene TRBJ1-2; D unclear. The CDR3 sequence is 11 residues long. The V gene's germline CDR1 is SQVTM and CDR2 ANQGSEA. V gave up 1 base and J gave up 2 bases, with 2 bases separating them.

The V and J genes are TRBV5-1 and TRBJ1-1, with unresolved D. V gave up 6 bases and J gave up 2 bases, with 5 bases separating them. The CDR3 is 11 amino acids. Germline V gives CDR1 SGHRS, CDR2 YFSETQ. The CDR3 bases are TGCGCCAGCACCGAAAACACTGAAGCTTTCTTT. It specifies CASTENTEAFF.

The V call is TRBV30, the J call TRBJ1-1, with TRBD1 matching over 7 bases. With 3 bases clipped from V and 5 bases from J, the junction kept 15 bases outside the gene matches. CDR1 and CDR2 from the germline V gene are GTSNPN and SVGIG (reference sequence). The CDR3 has 16 amino acids. The DNA for the CDR3 is TGTGCCTGGAGGAGACCGACAGGGTGGGAGTTGACTGAAGCTTTCTTT. Amino acid sequence: CAWRRPTGWELTEAFF.

The chain combines TRBV29-1 with TRBJ2-3; either TRBD1 or TRBD2 may supply D (5 bases each). Germline V gives CDR1 SQVTM, CDR2 ANQGSEA. The V gene lost 3 bases and the J gene lost 8 bases, with 6 bases spanning the gap. This CDR3 has 10 amino acids. CDR3 coding DNA: TGCAGCGTTGACGGGGCTACGCAGTATTTT. It codes for CSVDGATQYF.

This chain connects TRBV25-1 to TRBJ1-6; D may be TRBD1 (5 bases). Germline CDR1 reads MGHDK; CDR2 reads SYGVNS. This CDR3 region has 15 residues. V was trimmed by 4 bases and J by 8 bases, leaving 15 bases between them. CDR3 protein: CASSGDGLKYSPLHF. CDR3 coding DNA: TGTGCCAGCAGTGGGGACGGGTTGAAGTATTCACCCCTCCACTTT.

This chain links TRBV4-2 with TRBJ1-6, with TRBD1 matching 7 bases. CDR3 length equals 17 residues. Germline values: CDR1 LGHNA, CDR2 YNFKEQ. Trimming took 4 bases from V and 6 from J; bases not matched to a gene: 12. Here the CDR3 reads CASSPNPGTASNSPLHF. For the CDR3, the DNA is TGTGCCAGCAGCCCAAACCCGGGGACAGCCTCTAATTCACCCCTCCACTTT.

The chain has TRBV28 and TRBJ2-7; the D gene is possibly TRBD2 (5 bases). Germline CDR1 MDHEN, CDR2 SYDVKM. Trimming left V 4 bases short and J 0 bases short, with 13 bases between. CDR3 size: 15 residues. The CDR3 DNA reads TGTGCCAGCAGTTCCCTAGCTGGGAGCTCCTACGAGCAGTACTTC. This sequence encodes CASSSLAGSSYEQYF.

The table lists this clone with a few counts. The chain has TRBV29-1 and TRBJ2-7, with D possibly matching TRBD1 (6 bases). The CDR3 consists of 12 residues. The germline gives CDR1 SQVTM, CDR2 ANQGSEA. Trimming took off 1 base at V and 5 bases at J, with 9 bases between the two ends. The CDR3 bases are TGCAGCGTTGAAGCGAACAGGGACGAGCAGTACTTC. This encodes CSVEANRDEQYF.

The chain is built from TRBV7-2 and TRBJ2-1; 7 positions match TRBD2. From germline, CDR1 is SGHTA and CDR2 FQGNSA. With V trimmed by 2 bases and J by 8 bases, 6 bases remained unmatched. CDR3 length: 14 residues. The CDR3 DNA is TGTGCCAGCAGCTTATCCAGACTAGCTTATGAGCAGTTCTTC. Amino acids: CASSLSRLAYEQFF.

Remarks on this clone: The junction departs from the called germline gene at one end, perhaps through a read error. V gene TRBV7-7 combines with J gene TRBJ2-2; 13 bases are shared with TRBD2. Germline CDR1 and CDR2: SSHAT and FNYEAQ (reference sequence). This CDR3 has 16 amino acids. The CDR3 DNA is TGTGCTAGCAGCTTAGCGGGACTAGCGGGGACCGGGGAGCTGTTTTTT. It specifies CASSLAGLAGTGELFF.

To note about this clone: Relative to the germline gene, one junction end is altered; a read error may explain this. The J gene is TRBJ1-2, the V gene TRBV10-3; weak D call: TRBD1 (5 bases). Germline CDR1 and CDR2: ENHRY and SYGVKD. The CDR3 has 15 residues. The chain's CDR3 is CTISESTGGRGGYTF. CDR3 DNA: TGTACCATCAGTGAGTCGACCGGGGGAAGAGGTGGCTACACCTTC.

The chain links TRBV29-1 to TRBJ2-5, with 7 bases lining up with TRBD1. Germline values: CDR1 SQVTM, CDR2 ANQGSEA. The CDR3 covers 13 residues. V lost 6 bases to trimming and J lost 1 base; unmatched junction nucleotides: 5. The CDR3 coding sequence is TGCAGCGTAGACGGGACAGTCCAAGAGACCCAGTACTTC. Residues: CSVDGTVQETQYF.

In its sample, this clone was seen once. V usage is TRBV7-9 and J usage is TRBJ1-5; possible D gene TRBD1, 5 bases. Germline values: CDR1 SEHNR, CDR2 FQNEAQ (reference sequence). The V and J ends lost 3 bases and 1 base respectively, with 7 bases between them. The CDR3 sequence is 14 residues long. The CDR3 bases are TGTGCCAGCAGCTTCGACAGAAGCAATCAGCCCCAGCATTTT. It specifies CASSFDRSNQPQHF.

The V call is TRBV5-1, the J call TRBJ2-3, with no clear D. Germline values: CDR1 SGHRS, CDR2 YFSETQ. This CDR3 is 16 amino acids long. Trimming cost V 2 bases and J 3 bases, with 16 bases left between them. CDR3 protein: CASSFEGIASTDTQYF. CDR3 bases: TGCGCCAGCAGCTTTGAAGGGATCGCAAGTACAGATACGCAGTATTTT.

The gene calls are TRBV30 and TRBJ2-1; D remains unclear. Germline V gene sequence: CDR1 GTSNPN, CDR2 SVGIG (reference sequence). The CDR3 is 15 amino acids. V was shortened by 0 bases and J by 3 bases, with 12 bases between the two germline ends. The CDR3 nucleotides read TGTGCCTGGAGTGTAGGCCACCCTCGCTACAATGAGCAGTTCTTC. Translation gives CAWSVGHPRYNEQFF. Filled out from reference TRBV30 and TRBJ2-1, the complete variable domain reads SQTIHQWPATLVQPVGSPLSLECTVEGTSNPNLYWYRQAAGRGLQLLFYSVGIGQISSEVPQNLSASRPQDRQFILSSKKLLLSDSGFYLCAWSVGHPRYNEQFFGPGTRLTVL.

In its sample, this clone was seen a few times. CDR3 in DNA: TGTGCCTGGAGCCCGGGGGCGCGCGGCTACACCTTC. Its translation is CAWSPGARGYTF. This chain links TRBV30 with TRBJ1-2, with D possibly matching TRBD1 (6 bases). Per germline, CDR1 GTSNPN and CDR2 SVGIG (reference sequence). The CDR3 loop spans 12 amino acids. The V end lost 3 bases, the J end lost 8 bases, and 13 bases lay between the germline ends.

This clone has only a few counts. The chain is built from TRBV6-1 and TRBJ1-5; D is ambiguous. Trimming took off 9 bases at V and 2 bases at J, with 14 bases between the two ends. CDR3 length: 14 residues. The germline V gene encodes CDR1 MNHNS and CDR2 SASEGT. In nucleotides, the CDR3 is TGTGCCAGTTCCACGGGTGGCGGCAATCAGCCCCAGCATTTT. Its protein product is CASSTGGGNQPQHF.

V and J are TRBV29-1 and TRBJ1-1, with 10 nucleotides matching TRBD1. Germline V gene data show CDR1 as SQVTM and CDR2 as ANQGSEA. The CDR3 totals 16 residues. The J segment lost 0 bases and the V segment lost 6 bases, leaving 10 bases of the junction unmatched. The DNA of the CDR3 is TGCAGCGTCCCCCGGGACAGGGGCTCGGTGAACACTGAAGCTTTCTTT. Its protein product is CSVPRDRGSVNTEAFF.